Following are 26 T cell receptor beta chains from one sample sequenced in a study of blood T cell repertoires in COVID-19. The table came from immunoSEQ multiplex PCR; TCRdb's copy has only in-frame clones and leaves some out. The table records 280,000 or so clones, around 85% of them present only once. Sequenced: peripheral blood. The receptor source for this set is a woman aged 25 to 39 who had recovered from COVID-19.

This clone turned up a few times. This chain connects TRBV10-2 to TRBJ1-1; D gene unclear. The CDR3 runs to 14 residues. Trimming left V 0 bases short and J 4 bases short, with 9 bases between. From germline, CDR1 is WSHSY and CDR2 SAAADI. The CDR3 here is CASSESRNPTEAFF. The CDR3, as DNA: TGCGCCAGCAGTGAGTCGCGGAATCCCACTGAAGCTTTCTTT.

V usage is TRBV7-9 and J usage is TRBJ2-3; D might be TRBD1 (6 bases). Germline V gene data show CDR1 as SEHNR and CDR2 as FQNEAQ (reference sequence). The V end lost 6 bases, the J end lost 1 base, and 11 bases lay between the germline ends. The CDR3 has 14 amino acids. CDR3 loop: CASRKQGGTDTQYF. The DNA for the CDR3 is TGTGCCAGCAGGAAACAGGGTGGCACAGATACGCAGTATTTT.

The V and J genes are TRBV5-4 and TRBJ2-7; the match to TRBD1 covers 7 bases. The germline gives CDR1 SGHNT, CDR2 YYREEE (reference sequence). This CDR3 comprises 14 residues. The trim removed 0 bases at V and 5 bases at J, leaving 5 bases unmatched. The CDR3, as DNA: TGTGCCAGCAGCTTGGTCCGGGACAGCGACGAGCAGTACTTC. Its translation is CASSLVRDSDEQYF.

This clone was found once. This chain uses TRBV6-6 with TRBJ2-1; 11 bases map to TRBD2. This CDR3 contains 13 residues. Looked up from germline, CDR1 is MNHNY and CDR2 is SVGAGI (reference sequence). V was pared by 5 bases and J by 7 bases, with 1 base of the junction left unmatched. CDR3 sequence: CASSVAGGNEQFF. The DNA of the CDR3 is TGTGCCAGCAGTGTAGCGGGAGGGAATGAGCAGTTCTTC.

This clone was seen only a few times. The chain joins TRBV19 to TRBJ2-3; possible D gene TRBD1, 9 bases. V was trimmed by 6 bases and J by 4 bases, leaving 20 bases between them. CDR3 length equals 16 residues. From germline, CDR1 is LNHDA and CDR2 SQIVND (reference sequence). CDR3 nucleotides: TGTGCCAGTAGCGGGAGGGACAGGGAGCCTCCAGATACGCAGTATTTT. Amino acid sequence: CASSGRDREPPDTQYF.

This clone came up a few times. The chain combines TRBV27 with TRBJ2-7; the D gene is possibly TRBD2 (6 bases). The CDR3 loop spans 15 amino acids. The V gene lost 5 bases and the J gene lost 3 bases, with 17 bases spanning the gap. Germline V lookup: CDR1 MNHEY, CDR2 SMNVEV (reference sequence). This CDR3 reads CASSPGLGGFYEQYF. The CDR3 DNA sequence: TGTGCCAGCAGTCCCGGTTTGGGGGGATTCTACGAGCAGTACTTC.

J is TRBJ2-5 and V is TRBV11-1; D perhaps matches TRBD2 (5 bases). CDR3 length equals 15 residues. Germline CDR1 is SGHAT and CDR2 is FQDESV (reference sequence). Trimming took off 2 bases at V and 1 base at J, with 11 bases between the two ends. The chain's CDR3 is CASSLLRTFQETQYF. The CDR3, as DNA: TGTGCCAGCAGCTTATTGCGGACTTTCCAAGAGACCCAGTACTTC.

V gene TRBV5-1 combines with J gene TRBJ2-5, with D perhaps TRBD1 (6 bases). The CDR3 runs 16 residues. The V end was cut by 4 bases, the J end by 4 bases, with 20 bases between. CDR1 SGHRS and CDR2 YFSETQ come from the germline V gene. CDR3 DNA sequence: TGCGCCAGCAGCGGATACAGGGAAGGCGATGGAGAGACCCAGTACTTC. Translation: CASSGYREGDGETQYF.

The chain links TRBV23-1 to TRBJ2-4, with D perhaps TRBD2 (5 bases). TRBV23-1 is noted as an ORF with a role that remains uncertain. The V gene lost 8 bases and the J gene lost 0 bases, with 17 bases spanning the gap. The CDR3 runs 16 residues. The CDR3 sequence is CASRRPGLLAKNIQYF. CDR3 in DNA: TGCGCCAGCCGGAGGCCCGGATTGTTAGCCAAAAACATTCAGTACTTC.

The chain recombines TRBV5-5 with TRBJ2-1; TRBD2 agrees at 7 bases. Per germline, CDR1 SGHKS and CDR2 YYEKEE (reference sequence). Trimming at V came to 0 bases and at J to 10 bases, leaving 4 bases not matched to a gene. The CDR3 has 13 amino acids. The CDR3 nucleotides read TGTGCCAGCAGCTTGGGAGGCGGGAGAGAGCAGTTCTTC. It codes for CASSLGGGREQFF.

This sequence joins TRBV18 and TRBJ1-2; 7 nucleotides match TRBD1. V was pared by 3 bases and J by 2 bases, with 3 bases of the junction left unmatched. Germline V gene lookup returns CDR1 KGHSH and CDR2 LQKENI. The CDR3 runs 14 residues. In DNA form, the CDR3 reads TGTGCCAGCTCACCGGGACAGCACAACTATGGCTACACCTTC. This translates into CASSPGQHNYGYTF. The whole variable domain, filled in from reference TRBV18 and TRBJ1-2, reads NAGVMQNPRHLVRRRGQEARLRCSPMKGHSHVYWYRQLPEEGLKFMVYLQKENIIDESGMPKERFSAEFPKEGPSILRIQQVVRGDSAAYFCASSPGQHNYGYTFGSGTRLTVV.

This clone showed up just once. The CDR3 loop reads CASSPPFRGAVTEAFF. As DNA, the CDR3 is TGTGCCAGCTCACCTCCCTTTCGGGGGGCTGTCACTGAAGCTTTCTTT. The V call is TRBV18, the J call TRBJ1-1; possible D gene TRBD1, 6 bases. CDR1 and CDR2 from the germline V gene are KGHSH and LQKENI. The V and J ends lost 3 bases and 4 bases respectively, with 18 bases between them. The CDR3 loop spans 16 amino acids.

V is TRBV11-2 and J is TRBJ2-5; 11 bases line up with TRBD1. With V trimmed by 5 bases and J by 4 bases, 15 bases remained unmatched. This CDR3 contains 18 residues. CDR1 is SGHAT and CDR2 is FQNNGV in the germline V gene. The CDR3 loop is CASSQGRFGDRGSETQYF. In nucleotides, the CDR3 is TGTGCCAGCAGCCAAGGTCGCTTTGGGGACAGGGGGTCAGAGACCCAGTACTTC. Full variable domain (remainder filled in from reference TRBV11-2 and TRBJ2-5): EAGVAQSPRYKIIEKRQSVAFWCNPISGHATLYWYQQILGQGPKLLIQFQNNGVVDDSQLPKDRFSAERLKGVDSTLKIQPAKLEDSAVYLCASSQGRFGDRGSETQYFGPGTRLLVL.

The sample holds a few counts of this clone. V is TRBV29-1 and J is TRBJ2-7, with TRBD2 matching 10 bases. Germline V CDR1 and CDR2: SQVTM, ANQGSEA. This CDR3 has 14 residues. V dropped 3 bases and J dropped 4; count of bases not matched to a gene: 6. Here the CDR3 reads CSVDGLAGEYEQYF. The CDR3 DNA reads as TGCAGCGTTGATGGCCTAGCGGGGGAGTACGAGCAGTACTTC.

V and J are TRBV19 and TRBJ1-4; D is unclear. The germline CDR1 and CDR2 sequences are LNHDA and SQIVND (reference sequence). V dropped 6 bases and J dropped 8 bases, with 10 bases sitting between them. The CDR3 extends over 12 amino acids. CDR3 in amino acids: CASRDGGEKLFF. The CDR3 bases are TGTGCCAGTAGGGACGGAGGCGAAAAACTGTTTTTT.

The rearrangement joins TRBV6-2 or TRBV6-3 to TRBJ2-1; D unclear. Germline V gene lookup returns CDR1 MNHEY and CDR2 SVGEGT. Trimming removed 6 bases at V and 5 bases at J, with 11 bases between. CDR3 length: 13 residues. The CDR3 nucleotides are TGTGCCAGCAGCTTCTCCGCGGACAATGAGCAGTTCTTC. Amino acids: CASSFSADNEQFF.

The chain is built from TRBV28 and TRBJ2-7; tentatively, D is TRBD1 (5 bases). Germline V gene data show CDR1 as MDHEN and CDR2 as SYDVKM. V lost 4 bases to trimming and J lost 6 bases, with 13 bases between them. This CDR3 spans 13 amino acids. CDR3 protein: CASSWGRAVEQYF. CDR3 in DNA: TGTGCCAGCAGTTGGGGCAGGGCGGTCGAGCAGTACTTC.

This clone was counted only a few times. The rearrangement joins TRBV5-6 to TRBJ1-4; weak D call: TRBD1 (6 bases). CDR3 size: 16 residues. Trimming took off 4 bases at V and 8 bases at J, with 21 bases between the two ends. Germline V gives CDR1 SGHDT, CDR2 YYEEEE. In nucleotides, the CDR3 is TGTGCCAGCAGCGCCTCTTTAACAGGGCTAAGCGAAAAACTGTTTTTT. Amino acid sequence: CASSASLTGLSEKLFF.

The chain carries TRBV6-5 and TRBJ2-2; unclear D gene. Germline V gene sequence: CDR1 MNHEY, CDR2 SVGAGI. The CDR3 sequence is 14 residues long. V shed 8 bases and J shed 0 bases, with 10 bases lying between them. In nucleotides, the CDR3 is TGTGCCAGCTATCGGAGTGCGAACACCGGGGAGCTGTTTTTT. It codes for CASYRSANTGELFF.

This clone was seen just once. This chain connects TRBV6-2 or TRBV6-3 to TRBJ1-5, with 10 bases matching TRBD1. The CDR3 covers 18 residues. The V gene end was trimmed by 1 base and the J gene end by 0 bases; junction bases not matched to a gene: 6. Germline CDR1 reads MNHEY; CDR2 reads SVGEGT. Here the CDR3 DNA reads TGTGCCAGCAGTTACTGGGACAGGGGTTCTTATAGCAATCAGCCCCAGCATTTT. Translated, it gives CASSYWDRGSYSNQPQHF.

V is TRBV7-2 and J is TRBJ2-4; 11 nucleotides agree with TRBD2. V was pared by 3 bases and J by 5 bases, with 12 bases of the junction left unmatched. Looked up from germline, CDR1 is SGHTA and CDR2 is FQGNSA. The CDR3 length is 18 residues. The CDR3 protein is CASSFFRPGLAGENIQYF. The CDR3 bases are TGTGCCAGCAGCTTCTTCCGGCCAGGACTAGCGGGCGAAAACATTCAGTACTTC.

This rearrangement joins TRBV19 to TRBJ2-5; 12 bases fit TRBD1. The trim removed 2 bases at V and 4 bases at J, leaving 11 bases unmatched. CDR1 LNHDA and CDR2 SQIVND come from the germline V gene (reference sequence). CDR3 length: 18 residues. The CDR3 spells CASSIRFGTGGEGETQYF. The CDR3 coding sequence is TGTGCCAGTAGTATAAGGTTCGGGACAGGGGGCGAGGGAGAGACCCAGTACTTC.

The chain is built from TRBV28 and TRBJ1-1; a weak D match, TRBD1 (6 bases). Trimming shortened V by 5 bases and J by 11 bases, and 18 bases separated the two germline ends. This CDR3 comprises 13 residues. Germline-derived CDR1 and CDR2 are MDHEN and SYDVKM. CDR3 loop: CASSPGTRGGAFF. CDR3 DNA: TGTGCCAGCAGTCCCGGGACACGAGGTGGGGCTTTCTTT.

The rearrangement links TRBV28 to TRBJ2-7; D may be TRBD2 (6 bases). Germline CDR1 reads MDHEN; CDR2 reads SYDVKM. The CDR3 covers 14 residues. With 4 bases removed from V and 3 bases from J, the gap between germline ends came to 13 bases. In DNA, the CDR3 is TGTGCCAGCAGTTCGCCTAGCGACCTCTACGAGCAGTACTTC. Translated: CASSSPSDLYEQYF.

The V call is TRBV7-2, the J call TRBJ2-3; 9 bases line up with TRBD2. Trimming took 5 bases from V and 0 from J; bases not matched to a gene: 6. The CDR3 runs to 16 residues. Germline CDR1 and CDR2: SGHTA and FQGNSA. DNA of the CDR3: TGTGCCAGCAGCCCGCGGGCGGGGGGGAGCACAGATACGCAGTATTTT. Protein product: CASSPRAGGSTDTQYF.

CDR3 loop: CASSLGQGAIQYF. CDR3 in DNA: TGTGCCAGCAGCCTGGGACAGGGCGCGATTCAGTACTTC. This chain uses TRBV12-3 or TRBV12-4 with TRBJ2-4, with TRBD1 matching over 9 bases. The V and J ends lost 6 bases and 10 bases, in that order; junction bases with no gene match: 7. There are 13 residues in the CDR3.